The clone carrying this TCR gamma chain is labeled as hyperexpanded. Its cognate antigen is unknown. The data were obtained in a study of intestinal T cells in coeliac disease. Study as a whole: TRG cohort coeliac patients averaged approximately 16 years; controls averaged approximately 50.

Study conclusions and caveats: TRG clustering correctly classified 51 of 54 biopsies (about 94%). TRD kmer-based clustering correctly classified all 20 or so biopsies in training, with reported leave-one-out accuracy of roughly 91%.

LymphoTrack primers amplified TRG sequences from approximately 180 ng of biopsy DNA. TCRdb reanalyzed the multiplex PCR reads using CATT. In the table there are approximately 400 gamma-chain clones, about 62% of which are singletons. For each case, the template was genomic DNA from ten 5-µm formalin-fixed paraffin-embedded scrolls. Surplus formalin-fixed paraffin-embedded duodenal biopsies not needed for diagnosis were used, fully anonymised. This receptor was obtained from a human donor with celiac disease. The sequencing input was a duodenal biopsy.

Here the CDR3 reads CATWDEDYYKKLF. CDR3 coding DNA: TGTGCCACCTGGGACGAGGATTATTATAAGAAACTCTTT. The chain combines TRGV2 with TRGJ1 or TRGJ2. Germline CDR1 reads EGSNGY; CDR2 reads YDSYNSKV. The CDR3 has 13 residues. The ends lost 2 bases at V and 2 bases at J; junction bases unmatched: 3.